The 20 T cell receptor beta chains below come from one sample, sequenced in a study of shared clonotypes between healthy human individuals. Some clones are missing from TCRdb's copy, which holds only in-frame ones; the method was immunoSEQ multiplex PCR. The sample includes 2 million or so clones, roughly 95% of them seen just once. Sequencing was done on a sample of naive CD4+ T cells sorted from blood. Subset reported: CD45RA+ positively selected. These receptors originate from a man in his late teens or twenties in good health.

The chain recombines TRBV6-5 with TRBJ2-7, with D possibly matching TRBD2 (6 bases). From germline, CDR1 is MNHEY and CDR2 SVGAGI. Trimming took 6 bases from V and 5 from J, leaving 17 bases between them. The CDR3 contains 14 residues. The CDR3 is CASREGPTPHEQYF. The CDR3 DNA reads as TGTGCCAGCAGGGAGGGACCGACGCCTCACGAGCAGTACTTC.

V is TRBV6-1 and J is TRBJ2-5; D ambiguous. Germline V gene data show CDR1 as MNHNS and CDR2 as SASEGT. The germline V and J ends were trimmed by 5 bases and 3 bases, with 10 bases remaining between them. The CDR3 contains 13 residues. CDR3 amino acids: CASSWAPKETQYF. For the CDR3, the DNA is TGTGCCAGCAGTTGGGCCCCGAAAGAGACCCAGTACTTC.

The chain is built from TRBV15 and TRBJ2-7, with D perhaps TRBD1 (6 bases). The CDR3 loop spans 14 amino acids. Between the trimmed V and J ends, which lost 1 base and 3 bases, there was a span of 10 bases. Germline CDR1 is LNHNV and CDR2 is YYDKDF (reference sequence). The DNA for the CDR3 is TGTGCCACCAGCAGAGTGGACAGTAACTACGAGCAGTACTTC. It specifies CATSRVDSNYEQYF.

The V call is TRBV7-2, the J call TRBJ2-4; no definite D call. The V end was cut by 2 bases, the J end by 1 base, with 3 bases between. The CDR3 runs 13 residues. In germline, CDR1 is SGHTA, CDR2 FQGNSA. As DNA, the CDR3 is TGTGCCAGCAGCTTACGCGCCAAAAACATTCAGTACTTC. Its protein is CASSLRAKNIQYF. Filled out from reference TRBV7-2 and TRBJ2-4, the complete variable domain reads GAGVSQSPSNKVTEKGKDVELRCDPISGHTALYWYRQSLGQGLEFLIYFQGNSAPDKSGLPSDRFSAERTGGSVSTLTIQRTQQEDSAVYLCASSLRAKNIQYFGAGTRLSVL.

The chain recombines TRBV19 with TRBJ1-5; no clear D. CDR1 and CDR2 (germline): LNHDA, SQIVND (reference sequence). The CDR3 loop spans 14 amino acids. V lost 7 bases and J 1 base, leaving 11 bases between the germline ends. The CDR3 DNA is TGTGCCAGTACCCCCCTCTCGAGCAATCAGCCCCAGCATTTT. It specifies CASTPLSSNQPQHF.

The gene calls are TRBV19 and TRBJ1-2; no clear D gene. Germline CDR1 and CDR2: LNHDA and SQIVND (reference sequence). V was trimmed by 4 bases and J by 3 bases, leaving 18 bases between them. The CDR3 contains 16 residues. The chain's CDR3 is CASSSITLGPDYGYTF. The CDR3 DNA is TGTGCCAGTAGTAGTATTACACTGGGCCCTGACTATGGCTACACCTTC.

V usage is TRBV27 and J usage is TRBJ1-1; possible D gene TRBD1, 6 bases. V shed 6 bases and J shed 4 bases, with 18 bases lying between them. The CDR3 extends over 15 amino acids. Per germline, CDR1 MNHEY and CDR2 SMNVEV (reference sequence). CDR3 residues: CASSPFTGRSTEAFF. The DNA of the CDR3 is TGTGCCAGCAGCCCCTTCACAGGGAGGAGCACTGAAGCTTTCTTT.

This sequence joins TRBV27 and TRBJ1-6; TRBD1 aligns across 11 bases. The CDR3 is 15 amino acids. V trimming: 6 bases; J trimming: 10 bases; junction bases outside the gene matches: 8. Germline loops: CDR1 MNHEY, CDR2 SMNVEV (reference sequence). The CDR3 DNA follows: TGTGCCAGCAGCCTAAGCCGGGACAGGGGGTCACCCCTCCACTTT. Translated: CASSLSRDRGSPLHF.

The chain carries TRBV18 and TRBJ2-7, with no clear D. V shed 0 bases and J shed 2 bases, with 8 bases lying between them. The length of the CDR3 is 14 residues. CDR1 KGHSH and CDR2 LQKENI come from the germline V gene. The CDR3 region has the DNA TGTGCCAGCTCACCACCGCACGGAACCTACGAGCAGTACTTC. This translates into CASSPPHGTYEQYF.

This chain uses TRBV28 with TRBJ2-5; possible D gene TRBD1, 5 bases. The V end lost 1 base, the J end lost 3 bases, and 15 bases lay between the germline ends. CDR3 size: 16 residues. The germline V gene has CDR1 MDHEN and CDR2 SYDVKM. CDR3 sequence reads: CASSLSGFNREETQYF. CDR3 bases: TGTGCCAGCAGTTTATCAGGGTTCAATAGGGAAGAGACCCAGTACTTC.

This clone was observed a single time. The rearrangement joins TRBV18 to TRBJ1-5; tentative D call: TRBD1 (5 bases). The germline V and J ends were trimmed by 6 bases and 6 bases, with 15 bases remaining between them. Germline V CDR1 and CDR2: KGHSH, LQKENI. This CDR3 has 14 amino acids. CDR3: CASSEQGVAQPQHF. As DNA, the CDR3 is TGTGCCAGCTCGGAACAAGGGGTGGCTCAGCCCCAGCATTTT.

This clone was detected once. The CDR3 nucleotides are TGTGCCAGCAGCGAACAGGGGGCCGACGAGCAGTACTTC. As protein: CASSEQGADEQYF. The genes are TRBV9 and TRBJ2-7; 9 bases line up with TRBD1. This CDR3 has 13 residues. Looked up from germline, CDR1 is SGDLS and CDR2 is YYNGEE. Trimming cost V 3 bases and J 5 bases; bases outside gene matches: 3. Combining the CDR3 with reference TRBV9 and TRBJ2-7 gives the whole variable domain DSGVTQTPKHLITATGQRVTLRCSPRSGDLSVYWYQQSLDQGLQFLIQYYNGEERAKGNILERFSAQQFPDLHSELNLSSLELGDSALYFCASSEQGADEQYFGPGTRLTVT.

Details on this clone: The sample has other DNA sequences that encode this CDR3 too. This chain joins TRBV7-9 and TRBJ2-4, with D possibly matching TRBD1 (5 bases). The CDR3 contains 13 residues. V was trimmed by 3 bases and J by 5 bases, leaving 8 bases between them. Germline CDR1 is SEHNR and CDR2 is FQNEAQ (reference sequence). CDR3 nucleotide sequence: TGTGCCAGCAGCTTGACAGTAGAAAACATTCAGTACTTC. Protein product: CASSLTVENIQYF.

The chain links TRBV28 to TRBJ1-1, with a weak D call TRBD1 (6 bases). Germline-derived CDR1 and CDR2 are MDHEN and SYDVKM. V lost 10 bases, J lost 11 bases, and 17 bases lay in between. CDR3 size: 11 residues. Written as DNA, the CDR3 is TGTGCCACCACAAGGCCCGACAGGGCTTTCTTT. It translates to CATTRPDRAFF.

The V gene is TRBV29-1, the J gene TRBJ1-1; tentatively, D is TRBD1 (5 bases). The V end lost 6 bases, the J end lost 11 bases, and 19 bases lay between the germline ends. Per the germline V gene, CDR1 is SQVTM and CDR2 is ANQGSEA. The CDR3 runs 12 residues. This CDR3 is CSVKGLPLWAFF. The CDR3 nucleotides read TGCAGCGTGAAGGGACTCCCTTTGTGGGCTTTCTTT.

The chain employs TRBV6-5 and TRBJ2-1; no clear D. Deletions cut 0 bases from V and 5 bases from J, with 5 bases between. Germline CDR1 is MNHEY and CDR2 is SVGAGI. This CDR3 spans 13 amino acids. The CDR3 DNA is TGTGCCAGCAGTTACTCTAAAAACAATGAGCAGTTCTTC. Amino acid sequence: CASSYSKNNEQFF.

The CDR3 reads CASSQWTRGSEQYF. CDR3 nucleotides: TGTGCCAGCAGCCAATGGACTAGAGGCAGCGAGCAGTACTTC. This chain joins TRBV7-6 and TRBJ2-7; 7 bases are shared with TRBD2. Germline trimming cut 5 bases from V and 6 bases from J; bases unmatched to any gene: 10. Germline loops: CDR1 SGHVS, CDR2 FNYEAQ. The CDR3 contains 14 residues.

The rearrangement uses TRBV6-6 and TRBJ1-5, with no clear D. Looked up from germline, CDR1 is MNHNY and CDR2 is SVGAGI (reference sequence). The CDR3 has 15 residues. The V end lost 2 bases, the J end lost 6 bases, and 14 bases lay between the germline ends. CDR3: CASSYALRATQPQHF. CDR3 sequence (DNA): TGTGCCAGCAGTTACGCTCTCCGGGCCACTCAGCCCCAGCATTTT.

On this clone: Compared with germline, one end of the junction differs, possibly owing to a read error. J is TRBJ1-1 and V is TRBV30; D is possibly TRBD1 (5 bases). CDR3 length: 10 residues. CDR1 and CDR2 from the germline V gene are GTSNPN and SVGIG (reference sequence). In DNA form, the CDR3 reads TGTGCCTGGAGTGTACGGGACCCGGTCTTT. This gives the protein CAWSVRDPVF.

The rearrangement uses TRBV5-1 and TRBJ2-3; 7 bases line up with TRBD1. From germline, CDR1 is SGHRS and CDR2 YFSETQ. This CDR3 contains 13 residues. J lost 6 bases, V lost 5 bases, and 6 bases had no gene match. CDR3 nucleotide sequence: TGCGCCAGCAGAGAGGGGGCGGTGGATACGCAGTATTTT. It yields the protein CASREGAVDTQYF.